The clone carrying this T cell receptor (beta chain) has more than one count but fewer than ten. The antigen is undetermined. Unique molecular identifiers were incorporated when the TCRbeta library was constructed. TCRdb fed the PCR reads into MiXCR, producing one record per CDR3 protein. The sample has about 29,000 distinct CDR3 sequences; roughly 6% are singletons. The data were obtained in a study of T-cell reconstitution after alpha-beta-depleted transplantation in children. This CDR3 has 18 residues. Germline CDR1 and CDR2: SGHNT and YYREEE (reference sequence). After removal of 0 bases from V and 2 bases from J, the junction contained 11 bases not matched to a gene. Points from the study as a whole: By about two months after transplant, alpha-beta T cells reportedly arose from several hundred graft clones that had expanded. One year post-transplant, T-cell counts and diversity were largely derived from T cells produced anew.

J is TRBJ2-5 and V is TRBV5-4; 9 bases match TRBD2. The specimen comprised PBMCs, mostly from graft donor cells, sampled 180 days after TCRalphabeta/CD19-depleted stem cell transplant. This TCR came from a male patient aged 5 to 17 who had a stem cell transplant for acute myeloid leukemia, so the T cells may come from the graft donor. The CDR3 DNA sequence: TGTGCCAGCAGCTTGGAAGTCTATGCGGGAGGGCCTCAAGAGACCCAGTACTTC. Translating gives CASSLEVYAGGPQETQYF.